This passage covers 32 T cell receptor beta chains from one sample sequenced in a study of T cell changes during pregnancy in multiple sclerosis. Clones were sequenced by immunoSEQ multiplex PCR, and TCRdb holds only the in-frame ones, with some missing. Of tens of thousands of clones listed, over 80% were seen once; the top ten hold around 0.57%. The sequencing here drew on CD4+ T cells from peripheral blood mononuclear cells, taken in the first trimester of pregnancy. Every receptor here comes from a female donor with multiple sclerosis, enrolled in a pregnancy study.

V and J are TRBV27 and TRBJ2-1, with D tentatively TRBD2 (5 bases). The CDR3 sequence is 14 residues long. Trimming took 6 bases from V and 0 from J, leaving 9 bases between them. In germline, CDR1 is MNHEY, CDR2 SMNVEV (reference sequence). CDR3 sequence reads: CASRQSGSYNEQFF. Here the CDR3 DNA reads TGTGCCAGCAGGCAAAGCGGCTCCTACAATGAGCAGTTCTTC.

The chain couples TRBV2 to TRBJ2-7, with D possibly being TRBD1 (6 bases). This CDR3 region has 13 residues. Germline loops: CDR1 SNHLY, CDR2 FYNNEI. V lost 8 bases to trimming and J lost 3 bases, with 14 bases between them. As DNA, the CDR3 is TGTGCCAGCCGACAGGCCGCATTCTACGAGCAGTACTTC. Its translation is CASRQAAFYEQYF.

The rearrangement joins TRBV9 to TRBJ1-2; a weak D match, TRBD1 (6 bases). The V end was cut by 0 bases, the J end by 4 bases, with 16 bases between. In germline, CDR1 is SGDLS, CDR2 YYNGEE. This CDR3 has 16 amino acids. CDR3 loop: CASSVGSGEGVYGYTF. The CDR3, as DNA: TGTGCCAGCAGCGTAGGTTCCGGAGAGGGGGTCTATGGCTACACCTTC.

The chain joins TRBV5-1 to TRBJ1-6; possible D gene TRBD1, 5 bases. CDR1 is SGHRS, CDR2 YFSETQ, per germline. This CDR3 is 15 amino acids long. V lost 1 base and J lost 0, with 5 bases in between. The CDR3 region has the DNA TGCGCCAGCAGCTTGCAGGGCTCCTATAATTCACCCCTCCACTTT. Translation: CASSLQGSYNSPLHF.

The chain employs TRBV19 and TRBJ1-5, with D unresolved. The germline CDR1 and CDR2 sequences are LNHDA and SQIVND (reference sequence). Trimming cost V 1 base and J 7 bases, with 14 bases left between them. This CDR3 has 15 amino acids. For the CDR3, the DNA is TGTGCCAGTAGTATAGTTTCGGGGTTGCAGCAGCCCCAGCATTTT. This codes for CASSIVSGLQQPQHF.

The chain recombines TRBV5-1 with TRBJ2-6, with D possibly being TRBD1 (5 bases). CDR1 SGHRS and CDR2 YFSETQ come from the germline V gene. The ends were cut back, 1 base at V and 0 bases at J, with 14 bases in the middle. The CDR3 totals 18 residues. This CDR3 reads CASSLNFARASGANVLTF. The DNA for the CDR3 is TGCGCCAGCAGCTTGAACTTTGCCAGGGCCTCTGGGGCCAACGTCCTGACTTTC.

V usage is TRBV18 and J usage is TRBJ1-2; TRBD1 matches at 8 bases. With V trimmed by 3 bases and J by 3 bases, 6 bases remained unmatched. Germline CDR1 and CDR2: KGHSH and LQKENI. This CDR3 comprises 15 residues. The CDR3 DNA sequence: TGTGCCAGCTCACCGCCGGACAGGGATTACTATGGCTACACCTTC. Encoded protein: CASSPPDRDYYGYTF.

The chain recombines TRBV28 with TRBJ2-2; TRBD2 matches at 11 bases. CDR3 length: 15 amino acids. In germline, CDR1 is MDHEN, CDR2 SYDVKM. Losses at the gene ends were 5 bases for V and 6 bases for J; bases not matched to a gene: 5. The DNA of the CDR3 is TGTGCCAGCAGTCGGACTAGCGGGTTTCCCGGGGAGCTGTTTTTT. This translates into CASSRTSGFPGELFF.

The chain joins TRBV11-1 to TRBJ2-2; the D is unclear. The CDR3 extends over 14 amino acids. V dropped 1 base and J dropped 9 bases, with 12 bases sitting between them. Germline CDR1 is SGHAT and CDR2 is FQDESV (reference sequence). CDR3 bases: TGTGCCAGCAGCTTAGACCCCCGAGTACGGGAGCTGTTTTTT. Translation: CASSLDPRVRELFF.

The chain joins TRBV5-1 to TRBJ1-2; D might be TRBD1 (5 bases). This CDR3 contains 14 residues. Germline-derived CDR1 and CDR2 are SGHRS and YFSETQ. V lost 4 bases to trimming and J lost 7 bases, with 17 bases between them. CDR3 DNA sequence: TGCGCCAGCAGCCTCGGGGGTATGTCTCTTGGCTACACCTTC. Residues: CASSLGGMSLGYTF.

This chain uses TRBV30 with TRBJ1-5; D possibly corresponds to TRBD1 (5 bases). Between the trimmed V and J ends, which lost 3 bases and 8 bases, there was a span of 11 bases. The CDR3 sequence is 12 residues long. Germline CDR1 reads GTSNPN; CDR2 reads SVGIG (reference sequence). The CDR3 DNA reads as TGTGCCTGGAGCCGACCAGGGAAGCCCCAGCATTTT. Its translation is CAWSRPGKPQHF.

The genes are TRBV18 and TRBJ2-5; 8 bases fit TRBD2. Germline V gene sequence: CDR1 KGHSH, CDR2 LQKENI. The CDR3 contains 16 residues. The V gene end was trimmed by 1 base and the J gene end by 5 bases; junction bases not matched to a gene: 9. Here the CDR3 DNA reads TGTGCCAGCTCACCACGAGAACTAGCGGTAGCGGAGACCCAGTACTTC. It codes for CASSPRELAVAETQYF.

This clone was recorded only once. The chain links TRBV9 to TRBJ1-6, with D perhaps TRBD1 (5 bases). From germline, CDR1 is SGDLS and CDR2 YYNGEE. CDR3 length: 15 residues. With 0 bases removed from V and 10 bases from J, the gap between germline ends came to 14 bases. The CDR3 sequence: CASSVAQDTQSPLHF. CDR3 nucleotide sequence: TGTGCCAGCAGCGTAGCGCAGGACACTCAGTCACCCCTCCACTTT.

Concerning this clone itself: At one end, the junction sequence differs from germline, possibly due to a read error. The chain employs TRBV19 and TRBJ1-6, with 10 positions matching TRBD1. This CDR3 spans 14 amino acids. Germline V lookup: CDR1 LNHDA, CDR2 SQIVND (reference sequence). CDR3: CATNDRGPGSPPHF. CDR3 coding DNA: TGTGCCACCAACGACAGGGGGCCTGGATCACCCCCCCACTTT.

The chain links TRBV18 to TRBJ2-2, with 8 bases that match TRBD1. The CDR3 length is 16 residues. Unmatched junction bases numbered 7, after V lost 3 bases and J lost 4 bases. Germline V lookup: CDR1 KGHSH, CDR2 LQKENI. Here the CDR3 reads CASSPQGAVSTGELFF. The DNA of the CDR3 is TGTGCCAGCTCACCTCAGGGGGCAGTAAGCACCGGGGAGCTGTTTTTT.

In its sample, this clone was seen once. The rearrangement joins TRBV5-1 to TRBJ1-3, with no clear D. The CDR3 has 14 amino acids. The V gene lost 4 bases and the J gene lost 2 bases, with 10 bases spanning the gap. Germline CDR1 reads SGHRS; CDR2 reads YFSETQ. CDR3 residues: CASSIDSAGNTIYF. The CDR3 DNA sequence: TGCGCCAGCAGCATCGACTCTGCTGGAAACACCATATATTTT.

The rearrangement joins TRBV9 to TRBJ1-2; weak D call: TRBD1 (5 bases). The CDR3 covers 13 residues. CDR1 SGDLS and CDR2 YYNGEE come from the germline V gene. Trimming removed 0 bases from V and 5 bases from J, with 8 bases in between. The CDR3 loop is CASSVGGGYGYTF. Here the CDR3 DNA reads TGTGCCAGCAGCGTAGGGGGGGGGTATGGCTACACCTTC.

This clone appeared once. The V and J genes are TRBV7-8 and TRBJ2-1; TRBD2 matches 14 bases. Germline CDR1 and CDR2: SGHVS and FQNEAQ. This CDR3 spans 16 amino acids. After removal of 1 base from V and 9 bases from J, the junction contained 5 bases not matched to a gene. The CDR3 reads CASSLEGLAGVGEQFF. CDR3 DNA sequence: TGTGCCAGCAGCTTAGAGGGACTAGCGGGAGTGGGTGAGCAGTTCTTC.

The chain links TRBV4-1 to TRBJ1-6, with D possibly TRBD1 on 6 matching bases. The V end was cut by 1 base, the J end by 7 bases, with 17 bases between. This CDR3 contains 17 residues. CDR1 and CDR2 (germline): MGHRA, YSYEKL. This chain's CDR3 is CASSQGEGGLGNSPLHF. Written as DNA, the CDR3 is TGCGCCAGCAGCCAAGGGGAGGGGGGGCTTGGGAATTCACCCCTCCACTTT.

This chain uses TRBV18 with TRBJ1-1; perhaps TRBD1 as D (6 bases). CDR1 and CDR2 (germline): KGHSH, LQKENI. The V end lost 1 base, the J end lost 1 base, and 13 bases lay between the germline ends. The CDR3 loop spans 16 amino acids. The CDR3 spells CASSPRGGAANTEAFF. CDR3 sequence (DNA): TGTGCCAGCTCACCACGGGGGGGGGCCGCGAACACTGAAGCTTTCTTT.

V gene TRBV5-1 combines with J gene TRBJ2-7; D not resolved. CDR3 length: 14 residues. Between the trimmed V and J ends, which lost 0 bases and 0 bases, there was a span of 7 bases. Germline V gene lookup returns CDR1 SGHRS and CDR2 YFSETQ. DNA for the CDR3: TGCGCCAGCAGCTTGGTGCCGGGCTCCTACGAGCAGTACTTC. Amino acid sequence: CASSLVPGSYEQYF.

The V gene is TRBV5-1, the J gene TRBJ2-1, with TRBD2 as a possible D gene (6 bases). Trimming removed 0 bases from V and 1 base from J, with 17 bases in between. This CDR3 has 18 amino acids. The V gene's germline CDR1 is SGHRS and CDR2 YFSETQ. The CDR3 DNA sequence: TGCGCCAGCAGCTTGGCTCGCGGGGATTCGCAATCCTACAATGAGCAGTTCTTC. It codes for CASSLARGDSQSYNEQFF.

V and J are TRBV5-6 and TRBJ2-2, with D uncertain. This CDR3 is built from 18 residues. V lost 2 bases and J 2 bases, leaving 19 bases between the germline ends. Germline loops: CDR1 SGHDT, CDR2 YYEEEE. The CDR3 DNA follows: TGTGCCAGCAGCTTTCGACACGACCTTAACCCAAACACCGGGGAGCTGTTTTTT. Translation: CASSFRHDLNPNTGELFF.

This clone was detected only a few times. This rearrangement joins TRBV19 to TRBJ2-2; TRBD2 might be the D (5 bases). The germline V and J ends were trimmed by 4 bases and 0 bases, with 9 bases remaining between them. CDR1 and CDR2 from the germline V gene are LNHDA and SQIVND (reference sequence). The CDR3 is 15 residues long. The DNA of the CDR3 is TGTGCCAGTAGTACCCGGGGATCGAACACCGGGGAGCTGTTTTTT. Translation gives CASSTRGSNTGELFF.

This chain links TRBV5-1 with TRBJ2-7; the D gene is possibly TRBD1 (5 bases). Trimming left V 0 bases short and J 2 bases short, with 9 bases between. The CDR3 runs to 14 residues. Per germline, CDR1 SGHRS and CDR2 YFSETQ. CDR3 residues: CASSLGTTAYEQYF. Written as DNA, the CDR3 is TGCGCCAGCAGCTTGGGGACGACAGCCTACGAGCAGTACTTC.

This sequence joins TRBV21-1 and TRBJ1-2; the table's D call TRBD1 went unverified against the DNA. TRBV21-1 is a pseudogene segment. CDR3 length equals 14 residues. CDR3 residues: CASSKRIQQRGYTF. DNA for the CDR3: TGTGCCAGCAGCAAAAGGATACAGCAACGTGGCTACACCTTC.

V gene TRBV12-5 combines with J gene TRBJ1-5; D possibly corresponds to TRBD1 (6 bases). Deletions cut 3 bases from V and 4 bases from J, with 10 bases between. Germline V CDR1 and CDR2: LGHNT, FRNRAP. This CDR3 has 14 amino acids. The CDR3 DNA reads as TGTGCTAGTGGTTTAGGACAGTTTAATCAGCCCCAGCATTTT. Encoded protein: CASGLGQFNQPQHF.

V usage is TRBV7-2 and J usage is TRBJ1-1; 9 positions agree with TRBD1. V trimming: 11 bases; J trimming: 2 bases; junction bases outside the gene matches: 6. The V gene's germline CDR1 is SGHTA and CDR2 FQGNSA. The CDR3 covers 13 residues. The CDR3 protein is CAGGDRANTEAFF. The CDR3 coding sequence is TGTGCCGGGGGGGACAGGGCTAACACTGAAGCTTTCTTT.

CDR3 DNA: TGTGCCAGCAAAGCTAGTCCCTACGAGCAGTACTTC. Amino acid sequence: CASKASPYEQYF. The chain combines TRBV28 with TRBJ2-7; D gene ambiguous. V gave up 7 bases and J gave up 2 bases, with 9 bases separating them. The CDR3 has 12 amino acids. Germline-derived CDR1 and CDR2 are MDHEN and SYDVKM.

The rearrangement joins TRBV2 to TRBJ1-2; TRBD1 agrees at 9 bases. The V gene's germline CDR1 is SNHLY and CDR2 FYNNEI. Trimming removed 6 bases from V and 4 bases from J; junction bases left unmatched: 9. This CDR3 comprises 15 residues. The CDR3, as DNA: TGTGCCAGCAGAACCTACGGGACAGGGATCTATGGCTACACCTTC. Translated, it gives CASRTYGTGIYGYTF.

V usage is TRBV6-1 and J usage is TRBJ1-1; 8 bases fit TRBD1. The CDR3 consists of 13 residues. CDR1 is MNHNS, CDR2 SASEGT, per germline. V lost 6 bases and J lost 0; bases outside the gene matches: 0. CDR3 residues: CASRQGVNTEAFF. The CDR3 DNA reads TGTGCCAGCAGACAGGGGGTGAACACTGAAGCTTTCTTT.

CDR3 residues: CASSLRGTGTTEMEKLFF. DNA for the CDR3: TGTGCCAGCAGCCTCCGGGGTACCGGCACCACAGAAATGGAAAAACTGTTTTTT. This chain connects TRBV9 to TRBJ1-4; D unresolved. V lost 4 bases, J lost 8 bases, and 27 bases lay in between. The germline CDR1 and CDR2 sequences are SGDLS and YYNGEE. The CDR3 has 18 residues. Using reference TRBV9 and TRBJ1-4 for the parts outside the CDR3, the full variable domain is DSGVTQTPKHLITATGQRVTLRCSPRSGDLSVYWYQQSLDQGLQFLIQYYNGEERAKGNILERFSAQQFPDLHSELNLSSLELGDSALYFCASSLRGTGTTEMEKLFFGSGTQLSVL.